These 31 T cell receptor beta chains share one sample of origin, sequenced in a study of early T cells in non-severe SARS-CoV-2 infection. TCRdb passed the 5' RACE reads through MiXCR, listing each CDR3 protein once. The sample has 70,000 to 90,000 distinct CDR3 sequences, under 11% seen once; the top ten hold 7% to 9%. The specimen was whole blood, collected at baseline. These receptors came from an adult who was a healthcare worker with PCR-confirmed SARS-CoV-2 infection or an uninfected control (not recorded which).

This clonotype occurred many times. The chain employs TRBV10-1 and TRBJ1-1; D is ambiguous. CDR1 is WNHNN and CDR2 is SYGVQD in the germline V gene (reference sequence). The CDR3 consists of 13 residues. The V end was cut by 0 bases, the J end by 5 bases, with 7 bases between. CDR3 in DNA: TGCGCCAGCAGTGAGTCGTTCAAAACTGAAGCTTTCTTT. This gives the protein CASSESFKTEAFF.

This clonotype occurred a few times. This rearrangement joins TRBV24-1 to TRBJ2-3, with TRBD2 identical over 8 bases. Germline CDR1 and CDR2: KGHDR and SFDVKD. The CDR3 loop spans 16 amino acids. V lost 4 bases and J lost 5; bases outside the gene matches: 10. CDR3 DNA sequence: TGTGCCACCAGTGAACCCGGCCGGGAGGGCCAAGATACGCAGTATTTT. Encoded protein: CATSEPGREGQDTQYF.

The sample holds many counts of this clonotype. This chain joins TRBV5-1 and TRBJ2-7, with D uncertain. V was trimmed by 0 bases and J by 3 bases, leaving 10 bases between them. Germline CDR1 SGHRS, CDR2 YFSETQ. The CDR3 is made up of 14 amino acids. CDR3 amino acids: CASSLESMLYEQYF. As DNA, the CDR3 is TGCGCCAGCAGCTTGGAGTCCATGCTCTACGAGCAGTACTTC.

This chain uses TRBV7-9 with TRBJ2-5, with D perhaps assigned TRBD1 or TRBD2 (5 bases each). The length of the CDR3 is 12 residues. Trimming left V 6 bases short and J 5 bases short, with 10 bases between. Germline values: CDR1 SEHNR, CDR2 FQNEAQ (reference sequence). The CDR3 sequence: CASREGSETQYF. CDR3 sequence (DNA): TGTGCCAGCAGAGAGGGGAGTGAGACCCAGTACTTC.

This clonotype was detected many times. The CDR3: CASGRGQGPYNEQFF. In DNA, the CDR3 is TGTGCCAGCGGCAGAGGGCAGGGCCCCTACAATGAGCAGTTCTTC. The chain couples TRBV7-2 to TRBJ2-1; D tentatively fits TRBD1 or TRBD2 (5 bases each). Trimming cost V 8 bases and J 2 bases, with 16 bases left between them. Germline lookup yields CDR1 SGHTA and CDR2 FQGNSA. The CDR3 length is 15 residues.

The V and J genes are TRBV5-4 and TRBJ2-2; D is unresolved. Germline assignment: CDR1 SGHNT and CDR2 YYREEE (reference sequence). Trimming removed 4 bases from V and 7 bases from J, with 17 bases in between. CDR3 length equals 15 residues. CDR3 coding DNA: TGTGCCAGCAGCCTGACACCATCGAGGAGCGGGGAGCTGTTTTTT. This sequence encodes CASSLTPSRSGELFF.

The V call is TRBV5-1, the J call TRBJ1-1; no firm D call. This CDR3 region has 14 residues. Deletions cut 5 bases from V and 1 base from J, with 12 bases between. CDR1 is SGHRS, CDR2 YFSETQ, per germline. The CDR3 DNA reads as TGCGCCAGCAGATCCGAGGCCCCGAACACTGAAGCTTTCTTT. Translation: CASRSEAPNTEAFF.

The chain recombines TRBV28 with TRBJ1-5; D remains ambiguous. Germline CDR1 reads MDHEN; CDR2 reads SYDVKM. This CDR3 has 13 amino acids. The V gene lost 1 base and the J gene lost 3 bases, with 4 bases spanning the gap. The CDR3 is CASSLYLNQPQHF. As DNA, the CDR3 is TGTGCCAGCAGTTTATACCTCAATCAGCCCCAGCATTTT.

In this sample, this clonotype turned up many times. The chain uses TRBV20-1 and TRBJ2-7; 7 nucleotides agree with TRBD2. Losses at the gene ends were 0 bases for V and 4 bases for J; bases not matched to a gene: 6. The CDR3 loop spans 14 amino acids. Germline assignment: CDR1 DFQATT and CDR2 SNEGSKA (reference sequence). The DNA of the CDR3 is TGCAGTGCTAGAGATGTCCAGCGGGGTTACGAGCAGTACTTC. It yields the protein CSARDVQRGYEQYF.

The chain employs TRBV20-1 and TRBJ2-2, with a weak D call TRBD2 (5 bases). Germline assignment: CDR1 DFQATT and CDR2 SNEGSKA (reference sequence). Trimming took 1 base from V and 6 from J, leaving 15 bases between them. This CDR3 contains 15 residues. In nucleotides, the CDR3 is TGCAGTGCTAGAGGCGGGTCTAGTCACTCCGGGGAGCTGTTTTTT. Translation: CSARGGSSHSGELFF.

This clonotype was recorded a few times. The chain recombines TRBV12-3 or TRBV12-4 with TRBJ1-5, with no clear D. Trimming left V 6 bases short and J 7 bases short, with 10 bases between. The CDR3 contains 12 residues. The CDR3 DNA follows: TGTGCCAGCAGGGCGGATGCGCAGCCCCAGCATTTT. Translated, it gives CASRADAQPQHF.

The chain has TRBV19 and TRBJ2-1, with D uncertain. This CDR3 spans 13 amino acids. CDR1 LNHDA and CDR2 SQIVND come from the germline V gene (reference sequence). V was shortened by 4 bases and J by 2 bases, with 6 bases between the two germline ends. The CDR3 loop reads CASSRVAYNEQFF. CDR3 coding DNA: TGTGCCAGTAGTAGGGTAGCCTACAATGAGCAGTTCTTC.

The V and J genes are TRBV5-5 and TRBJ2-7; 8 bases align to TRBD1. From germline, CDR1 is SGHKS and CDR2 YYEKEE (reference sequence). The length of the CDR3 is 13 residues. Losses at the gene ends were 3 bases for V and 6 bases for J; bases not matched to a gene: 5. The CDR3 loop is CASSSQGASEQYF. Written as DNA, the CDR3 is TGTGCCAGCAGCTCGCAGGGGGCTAGCGAGCAGTACTTC.

This sequence joins TRBV20-1 and TRBJ1-6; D not certain. From germline, CDR1 is DFQATT and CDR2 SNEGSKA (reference sequence). This CDR3 contains 14 residues. Trimming stripped 3 bases from V and 6 bases from J, with 12 bases between. The CDR3 spells CSARDLASNSPLHF. The CDR3 DNA reads TGCAGTGCTAGGGATTTGGCGAGTAATTCACCCCTCCACTTT.

The gene calls are TRBV4-1 and TRBJ1-1; 7 bases agree with TRBD1. CDR3 length: 16 residues. CDR1 is MGHRA and CDR2 is YSYEKL in the germline V gene. Germline trimming cut 5 bases from V and 3 bases from J; bases unmatched to any gene: 12. In nucleotides, the CDR3 is TGCGCCAGCAGCTTAACTATTGACAGGGTCCACACTGAAGCTTTCTTT. Protein sequence: CASSLTIDRVHTEAFF.

This clonotype was seen only a few times. J is TRBJ1-1 and V is TRBV2, with D unresolved. This CDR3 region has 12 residues. V shed 3 bases and J shed 4 bases, with 6 bases lying between them. Germline CDR1 SNHLY, CDR2 FYNNEI. CDR3 DNA sequence: TGTGCCAGCAGTGATAGCCGCACTGAAGCTTTCTTT. The encoded protein is CASSDSRTEAFF.

This clonotype appeared a few times. The chain has TRBV28 and TRBJ2-7; 7 bases are shared with TRBD2. The CDR3 totals 14 residues. V lost 6 bases, J lost 3 bases, and 8 bases stayed unmatched. Per germline, CDR1 MDHEN and CDR2 SYDVKM. The DNA for the CDR3 is TGTGCCAGCAGCTCAGGCGGGAGCGGCTACGAGCAGTACTTC. This codes for CASSSGGSGYEQYF.

In DNA, the CDR3 is TGTGCCAGCACTCCGGAGGGGGATACGCAGTATTTT. This encodes CASTPEGDTQYF. The chain combines TRBV6-6 with TRBJ2-3, with TRBD2 as a possible D gene (6 bases). V lost 7 bases and J lost 6, with 11 bases in between. The germline CDR1 and CDR2 sequences are MNHNY and SVGAGI (reference sequence). The CDR3 covers 12 residues.

This clonotype was seen only a few times. V usage is TRBV28 and J usage is TRBJ1-4; D remains unclear. V was clipped by 7 bases and J by 5 bases, with 8 bases between them. The V gene's germline CDR1 is MDHEN and CDR2 SYDVKM. CDR3 length: 12 residues. This CDR3 reads CASTVGNEKLFF. In DNA form, the CDR3 reads TGTGCCAGCACTGTGGGGAATGAAAAACTGTTTTTT.

The sample holds many counts of this clonotype. The V and J genes are TRBV12-3 or TRBV12-4 and TRBJ2-5, with 7 bases lining up with TRBD1. With V trimmed by 0 bases and J by 12 bases, 7 bases remained unmatched. This CDR3 is built from 13 residues. CDR3 in DNA: TGTGCCAGCAGTTTAGCGGCGGACAGGCCAGAGTACTTC. Protein: CASSLAADRPEYF.

This clonotype was seen a few times. CDR3 amino acids: CASSQAVIRRDEQFF. In DNA form, the CDR3 reads TGTGCCAGCAGCCAAGCTGTCATCCGACGGGATGAGCAGTTCTTC. The chain carries TRBV14 and TRBJ2-1; no firm D call. V was pared by 1 base and J by 8 bases, with 15 bases between. The CDR3 runs 15 residues. The germline gives CDR1 SGHDN, CDR2 FVKESK.

This sequence joins TRBV18 and TRBJ2-3; 10 bases are shared with TRBD2. Germline CDR1 and CDR2: KGHSH and LQKENI. The CDR3 has 17 amino acids. V was pared by 0 bases and J by 2 bases, with 5 bases of the junction left unmatched. The CDR3 is CASSPPASGGTTDTQYF. As DNA, the CDR3 is TGTGCCAGCTCACCACCGGCTAGCGGGGGAACCACAGATACGCAGTATTTT.

This clonotype was recorded many times. This rearrangement joins TRBV5-1 to TRBJ2-2; no firm D call. The ends were cut back, 0 bases at V and 2 bases at J, with 11 bases in the middle. This CDR3 spans 16 amino acids. CDR1 is SGHRS, CDR2 YFSETQ, per germline. The CDR3 DNA is TGCGCCAGCAGCTTGGAACCGACCGGTAACACCGGGGAGCTGTTTTTT. Its translation: CASSLEPTGNTGELFF.

The CDR3 loop reads CASSSTGPYGYTF. Here the CDR3 DNA reads TGTGCCAGCAGCTCGACAGGCCCCTATGGCTACACCTTC. This rearrangement joins TRBV11-2 to TRBJ1-2, with D perhaps matching TRBD1 (6 bases). Germline-derived CDR1 and CDR2 are SGHAT and FQNNGV. Trimming took 4 bases from V and 4 from J, leaving 10 bases between them. This CDR3 comprises 13 residues.

There are a few counts of this clonotype. The chain uses TRBV9 and TRBJ2-3, with 11 bases fitting TRBD2. Trimming at V came to 4 bases and at J to 2 bases, leaving 3 bases not matched to a gene. The germline CDR1 and CDR2 sequences are SGDLS and YYNGEE. The CDR3 sequence is 15 residues long. The CDR3 DNA reads TGTGCCAGCAGCCGACTAGCGGGGACCACAGATACGCAGTATTTT. Translating it yields CASSRLAGTTDTQYF.

The rearrangement uses TRBV5-1 and TRBJ2-2; maybe TRBD2 (6 bases). CDR1 and CDR2 from the germline V gene are SGHRS and YFSETQ. CDR3 length equals 16 residues. V lost 1 base and J 8 bases, leaving 18 bases between the germline ends. DNA for the CDR3: TGCGCCAGCAGCTTGCGGACTTTGGGGGGAACAGGGGAGCTGTTTTTT. Protein product: CASSLRTLGGTGELFF.

This clonotype turned up a few times. This chain uses TRBV28 with TRBJ2-7; D uncertain. With 6 bases removed from V and 3 bases from J, the gap between germline ends came to 18 bases. The CDR3 is 15 amino acids. Germline CDR1 is MDHEN and CDR2 is SYDVKM. CDR3 amino acids: CASRPGIGYSYEQYF. The DNA for the CDR3 is TGTGCCAGCAGGCCAGGTATCGGGTATAGCTACGAGCAGTACTTC.

The chain uses TRBV19 and TRBJ2-6; possible D gene TRBD1, 6 bases. Looked up from germline, CDR1 is LNHDA and CDR2 is SQIVND (reference sequence). The length of the CDR3 is 14 residues. V was cut by 5 bases and J by 3 bases, with 8 bases left in between. The CDR3, as DNA: TGTGCCAGTAGTTACAGGGTTGGGGCCAACGTCCTGACTTTC. Translating it yields CASSYRVGANVLTF.

In this sample, this clonotype turned up a few times. The rearrangement uses TRBV7-2 and TRBJ1-1, with a weak D call TRBD1 (6 bases). Trimming cost V 5 bases and J 8 bases, with 12 bases left between them. Germline values: CDR1 SGHTA, CDR2 FQGNSA. This CDR3 spans 12 amino acids. The CDR3 loop is CASSLYQGEAFF. CDR3 nucleotides: TGTGCCAGCAGCCTGTACCAGGGGGAAGCTTTCTTT.

This clonotype was seen only a few times. The genes are TRBV28 and TRBJ1-5; D gene uncertain. V gave up 7 bases and J gave up 7 bases, with 17 bases separating them. This CDR3 region has 14 residues. In germline, CDR1 is MDHEN, CDR2 SYDVKM. CDR3 residues: CASTRGRLEQPQHF. The CDR3 region has the DNA TGTGCCAGCACCCGTGGCAGGTTAGAGCAGCCCCAGCATTTT.

A few counts support this clonotype. The chain uses TRBV30 and TRBJ2-7; 7 bases are a match to TRBD1. The CDR3 sequence is 12 residues long. V gave up 4 bases and J gave up 6 bases; unmatched junction bases: 6. Germline V gene data show CDR1 as GTSNPN and CDR2 as SVGIG (reference sequence). In DNA, the CDR3 is TGTGCCTGGAATGGGACAGCCCGCGAGCAGTACTTC. Translation gives CAWNGTAREQYF. Drawing the rest from reference TRBV30 and TRBJ2-7, the complete variable domain is SQTIHQWPATLVQPVGSPLSLECTVEGTSNPNLYWYRQAAGRGLQLLFYSVGIGQISSEVPQNLSASRPQDRQFILSSKKLLLSDSGFYLCAWNGTAREQYFGPGTRLTVT.